The sequence of this TCR beta chain was determined in a study of CD8 T cells in ankylosing spondylitis. In this sample, this clonotype turned up many times. Its antigen is unknown. Study-wide results and limits: A TCR beta motif of roughly 8 highly homologous variants appeared characteristic of ankylosing spondylitis blood.

Using quantitative 5'-RACE with molecular barcodes, the authors made TCR beta libraries. One entry per CDR3 protein results from TCRdb running MiXCR on the 5' RACE reads. The sample comprises 200,000 to 300,000 distinct CDR3 sequences, around 9.2% of which are singletons, and around 6.8% rests with the top ten. The sequence was collected from a male donor with ankylosing spondylitis or in good health (not recorded which). Sample: blood, either unsorted or a sorted T cell fraction (not recorded which).

The CDR3 here is CASSPGRGVPYGYTF. The CDR3, as DNA: TGTGCCAGCAGCCCGGGAAGAGGGGTGCCCTATGGCTACACCTTC. The V call is TRBV5-6, the J call TRBJ1-2; tentatively, D is TRBD1 (5 bases). Germline loops: CDR1 SGHDT, CDR2 YYEEEE. Trimming removed 4 bases at V and 4 bases at J, with 17 bases between. The CDR3 covers 15 residues.